These T cell receptor beta chains were read from a single sample in a study of blood T cells in healthy people across ages. Each CDR3 protein gets one entry after TCRdb re-called the 5' RACE reads with MiXCR. Of 920,000 or so distinct CDR3 sequences detected, more than 40% appear once; the ten largest clones hold 18%. Material: blood. The receptors shown here come from a woman aged 60 to 75 in good health. The CDR3 runs from the conserved cysteine through the conserved F or W. A D gene is named only where the DNA matches it firmly. Not all rows give a size; the values are once, few, many and, for expanded clones, a class.

clone size	V gene	D gene	J gene	CDR3 protein	CDR3 DNA
.	TRBV10-3	.	TRBJ1-1	CAISVGRSENTEAFF	TGTGCCATCAGTGTGGGTCGGTCGGAGAACACTGAAGCTTTCTTT
few	TRBV20-1	TRBD2	TRBJ2-1	CSATGGTSFYNEQFF	TGCAGTGCGACGGGCGGGACTAGTTTCTACAATGAGCAGTTCTTC
few	TRBV29-1	.	TRBJ2-1	CSVGKVGGSYNEQFF	TGCAGCGTTGGTAAGGTTGGGGGTTCCTACAATGAGCAGTTCTTC
few	TRBV14	.	TRBJ2-5	CASSQDIPFPGSVRLETQYF	TGTGCCAGCAGCCAAGATATCCCCTTTCCAGGGAGTGTACGGCTAGAGACCCAGTACTTC
few	TRBV11-2	.	TRBJ2-6	CASSYLFGALSGANVLTF	TGTGCCAGCAGCTACCTATTCGGGGCGCTTTCTGGGGCCAACGTCCTGACTTTC
.	TRBV9	.	TRBJ2-7	CASSEGGGRDNEQYF	TGTGCCAGCAGCGAGGGGGGAGGGAGGGACAATGAGCAGTACTTC
.	TRBV11-2	.	TRBJ2-7	CASSLESSTKQYF	TGTGCCAGCAGCTTAGAGTCCTCGACCAAGCAGTACTTC
.	TRBV10-3	.	TRBJ1-1	CATTLGQGGNTEAFF	TGTGCCACCACACTCGGTCAGGGCGGAAACACTGAAGCTTTCTTT
.	TRBV5-1	.	TRBJ2-3	CATTRSSISTDTQYF	TGCGCCACCACGCGGTCCTCAATTAGCACAGATACGCAGTATTTT
.	TRBV20-1	.	TRBJ2-3	CSARGLASGPDTQYF	TGCAGTGCTAGAGGTCTGGCTTCGGGGCCAGATACGCAGTATTTT
once	TRBV7-9	.	TRBJ2-1	CASSPNTKTTQFF	TGTGCCAGCAGCCCTAATACCAAAACTACCCAGTTCTTC
many	TRBV4-2	TRBD1	TRBJ2-5	CASSQGDRDQETQYF	TGTGCCAGCAGCCAAGGAGACAGGGACCAAGAGACCCAGTACTTC
few	TRBV6-1	TRBD1	TRBJ2-7	CASSISSGQGYEQYF	TGTGCCAGCAGTATATCCTCGGGACAGGGTTACGAGCAGTACTTC
.	TRBV9	TRBD1	TRBJ2-5	CASSEWTGGGETQYF	TGTGCCAGCAGCGAGTGGACAGGGGGGGGTGAGACCCAGTACTTC
few	TRBV5-1	TRBD2	TRBJ2-5	CASSPGLAAQETQYF	TGCGCCAGCAGCCCCGGACTAGCGGCCCAAGAGACCCAGTACTTC
.	TRBV29-1	.	TRBJ1-2	CSVVSPTSLGPDGYTF	TGCAGCGTCGTCAGCCCCACTAGTTTGGGGCCTGATGGCTACACCTTC
.	TRBV7-2	TRBD2	TRBJ2-1	CASSTPTGGRASYNEQFF	TGTGCCAGCAGCACACCTACTGGCGGGAGGGCCTCGTACAATGAGCAGTTCTTC
.	TRBV9	TRBD2	TRBJ2-1	CASSVVPGLGYNEQFF	TGTGCCAGCAGCGTAGTTCCGGGACTAGGGTACAATGAGCAGTTCTTC
.	TRBV20-1	.	TRBJ2-2	CSARAGVAEWNTGELFF	TGCAGTGCTAGAGCCGGAGTGGCGGAGTGGAACACCGGGGAGCTGTTTTTT
few	TRBV28	.	TRBJ2-5	CASSEVSGPQETQYF	TGTGCCAGCAGTGAGGTGTCGGGACCCCAAGAGACCCAGTACTTC
.	TRBV11-2	.	TRBJ2-3	CASSYKITTDTQYF	TGTGCCAGCAGCTATAAAATCACCACAGATACGCAGTATTTT
.	TRBV12-3/TRBV12-4	.	TRBJ2-3	CASVWRDNTDTQYF	TGTGCCAGCGTGTGGCGGGACAACACAGATACGCAGTATTTT
.	TRBV29-1	TRBD2	TRBJ2-1	CSVEDLGTSLNEQFF	TGCAGCGTTGAAGATCTTGGGACTAGCTTGAATGAGCAGTTCTTC
.	TRBV9	TRBD1	TRBJ1-6	CASSIYDRVTNSPLHF	TGTGCCAGCAGCATCTACGACAGGGTCACTAATTCACCCCTCCACTTT
.	TRBV20-1	TRBD2	TRBJ2-7	CSARDILAGVEEQYF	TGCAGTGCTAGAGATATACTAGCGGGAGTCGAGGAGCAGTACTTC
few	TRBV9	TRBD2	TRBJ2-7	CASSVGASGSISEQYF	TGTGCCAGCAGCGTAGGGGCTAGCGGGAGTATCAGCGAGCAGTACTTC
.	TRBV7-3	TRBD2	TRBJ2-7	CASSLMEPGLVSPPREHTFSEQYF	TGTGCCAGCAGCTTAATGGAACCGGGACTAGTTTCTCCGCCACGAGAACATACCTTCTCCGAGCAGTACTTC
.	TRBV7-3	TRBD2	TRBJ2-1	CASSLTSGVAEQFF	TGTGCCAGCAGCTTGACTAGCGGGGTCGCTGAGCAGTTCTTC
.	TRBV5-6	.	TRBJ2-1	CASRPGQGIGQFF	TGTGCCAGCAGACCAGGGCAAGGGATTGGGCAGTTCTTC
few	TRBV20-1	.	TRBJ1-2	CSARMGAWGYTF	TGCAGTGCTAGAATGGGGGCGTGGGGCTACACCTTC
.	TRBV7-8	TRBD2	TRBJ2-1	CASSPSGKLSNEQFF	TGTGCCAGCAGCCCTAGCGGGAAGTTAAGCAATGAGCAGTTCTTC
.	TRBV2	.	TRBJ2-1	CASKQRFSYNEQFF	TGTGCCAGCAAACAGCGCTTCTCCTACAATGAGCAGTTCTTC
few	TRBV11-2	TRBD2	TRBJ2-7	CASSLGGGLAGVEQYF	TGTGCCAGCAGCCTAGGGGGGGGACTAGCGGGAGTTGAGCAGTACTTC
.	TRBV5-6	.	TRBJ2-7	CASSFIRDTDSYEQYF	TGTGCCAGCAGCTTTATCCGGGACACCGACTCCTACGAGCAGTACTTC
.	TRBV20-1	.	TRBJ2-7	CSARRGGDQKYEQYF	TGCAGTGCTAGGCGAGGGGGAGACCAAAAATACGAGCAGTACTTC
.	TRBV20-1	.	TRBJ1-1	CSARDRYRGTEAFF	TGCAGTGCTAGAGACCGATATCGGGGCACTGAAGCTTTCTTT
.	TRBV11-2	TRBD2	TRBJ2-7	CTSSLGGGLDSYEQYF	TGTACCAGCAGCTTAGGAGGGGGACTAGACTCCTACGAGCAGTACTTC
.	TRBV5-1	TRBD1	TRBJ2-7	CASSFSTGGATYEQYF	TGCGCCAGCAGCTTTTCAACAGGGGGCGCAACCTACGAGCAGTACTTC
.	TRBV29-1	TRBD1	TRBJ2-2	CSVDDRANTGELFF	TGCAGCGTGGATGACAGGGCGAACACCGGGGAGCTGTTTTTT
.	TRBV7-3	.	TRBJ2-2	CASSLTFQAGELFF	TGTGCCAGCAGCTTAACGTTCCAGGCCGGGGAGCTGTTTTTT
few	TRBV10-1	.	TRBJ2-3	CASSDPPGAPEPGQSTDTQYF	TGCGCCAGCAGTGACCCTCCGGGAGCGCCCGAACCGGGGCAAAGCACAGATACGCAGTATTTT
.	TRBV10-3	TRBD2	TRBJ2-3	CAAGGSTDTQYF	TGTGCCGCGGGGGGAAGCACAGATACGCAGTATTTT
.	TRBV18	.	TRBJ1-2	CASSGDGGGDGYTF	TGTGCCAGCTCAGGCGACGGGGGCGGAGATGGCTACACCTTC
.	TRBV7-8	TRBD2	TRBJ2-7	CASSRGGVPSGNEQYF	TGTGCCAGCAGCCGCGGGGGGGTTCCTTCGGGGAACGAGCAGTACTTC
.	TRBV29-1	TRBD1	TRBJ1-1	CSVEETRTGGLGNTEAFF	TGCAGCGTTGAAGAAACTAGAACAGGGGGCCTGGGGAACACTGAAGCTTTCTTT
.	TRBV7-6	TRBD2	TRBJ2-3	CASSLRSGSGGTDTQYF	TGTGCCAGCAGCTTACGGAGCGGGAGTGGGGGCACAGATACGCAGTATTTT
.	TRBV12-3/TRBV12-4	.	TRBJ2-5	CASSRLQRTQYF	TGTGCCAGCAGTCGACTTCAAAGGACCCAGTACTTC
.	TRBV7-3	.	TRBJ2-3	CASSFLAGAVDTQYF	TGTGCCAGCAGCTTTTTGGCAGGGGCAGTAGATACGCAGTATTTT
few	TRBV4-2	.	TRBJ2-7	CASSQGSGVWSVQYF	TGTGCCAGCAGCCAAGGCTCAGGGGTCTGGTCTGTTCAGTACTTC
.	TRBV5-1	TRBD1	TRBJ1-3	CASSLGQTFSGNTIYF	TGCGCCAGCAGCCTGGGACAGACCTTCTCTGGAAACACCATATATTTT
.	TRBV7-2	.	TRBJ2-7	CASSFSPSSYEQYF	TGTGCCAGCAGCTTCTCTCCTTCGTCCTACGAGCAGTACTTC
.	TRBV7-3	.	TRBJ1-2	CDRQGPYGYTF	TGCGATAGGCAGGGTCCTTATGGCTACACCTTC
.	TRBV12-3/TRBV12-4	.	TRBJ2-1	CASRSTYHEQFF	TGTGCCAGCAGATCTACGTACCATGAGCAGTTCTTC
.	TRBV7-2	.	TRBJ2-1	CASSPDPSYNEQFF	TGTGCCAGCAGCCCTGACCCGTCCTACAATGAGCAGTTCTTC
.	TRBV2	.	TRBJ1-1	CASGAENTEAFF	TGTGCCAGCGGAGCAGAGAACACTGAAGCTTTCTTT
.	TRBV2	TRBD2	TRBJ2-3	CASRGLAGTDTQYF	TGTGCCAGCAGAGGACTAGCGGGAACAGATACGCAGTATTTT
few	TRBV4-1	.	TRBJ2-3	CASSQDFRPTDTQYF	TGCGCCAGCAGCCAAGATTTTCGACCCACAGATACGCAGTATTTT